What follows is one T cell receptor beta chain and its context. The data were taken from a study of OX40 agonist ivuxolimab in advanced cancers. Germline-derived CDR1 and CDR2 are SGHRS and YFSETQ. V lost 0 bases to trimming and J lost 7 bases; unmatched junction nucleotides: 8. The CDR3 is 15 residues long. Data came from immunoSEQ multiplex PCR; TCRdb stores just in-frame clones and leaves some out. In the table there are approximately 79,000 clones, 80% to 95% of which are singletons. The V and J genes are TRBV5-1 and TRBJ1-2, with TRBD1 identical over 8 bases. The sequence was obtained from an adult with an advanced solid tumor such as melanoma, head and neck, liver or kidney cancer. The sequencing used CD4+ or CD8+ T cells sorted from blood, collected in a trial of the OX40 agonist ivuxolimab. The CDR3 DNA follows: TGCGCCAGCAGCTTGGGGCAGGGGGCTTTTAGTGGCTACACCTTC. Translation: CASSLGQGAFSGYTF.